The 25 T cell receptor beta chains reported below all come from one sample, sequenced in a study of cytomegalovirus exposure and HLA in healthy donors. The PCR used 60 Vbeta and 13 Jbeta primers. TCRdb keeps only in-frame clones here, not all; method: immunoSEQ multiplex PCR. Of approximately 100,000 clones in the sample, about 79% were seen once. Sequencing used PBMCs. These receptor sequences come from a young woman in good health and CMV-seronegative.

V and J are TRBV7-9 and TRBJ1-5; D possibly corresponds to TRBD1 (5 bases). This CDR3 spans 15 amino acids. V shed 2 bases and J shed 3 bases, with 11 bases lying between them. Germline values: CDR1 SEHNR, CDR2 FQNEAQ (reference sequence). The CDR3 bases are TGTGCCAGCAGCTTAACGGGGGTGGTCAATCAGCCCCAGCATTTT. It yields the protein CASSLTGVVNQPQHF. The entire variable domain, with the rest obtained from reference TRBV7-9 and TRBJ1-5, is as follows: DTGVSQNPRHKITKRGQNVTFRCDPISEHNRLYWYRQTLGQGPEFLTYFQNEAQLEKSRLLSDRFSAERPKGSFSTLEIQRTEQGDSAMYLCASSLTGVVNQPQHFGDGTRLSIL.

CDR3 protein: CAWSRGQGPQETQYF. The CDR3 DNA is TGTGCCTGGAGTAGGGGACAGGGCCCTCAAGAGACCCAGTACTTC. The chain joins TRBV30 to TRBJ2-5; 9 bases agree with TRBD1. The germline V gene encodes CDR1 GTSNPN and CDR2 SVGIG (reference sequence). Trimming cost V 2 bases and J 2 bases; bases outside gene matches: 6. This CDR3 spans 15 amino acids.

This chain links TRBV28 with TRBJ1-3; D ambiguous. This CDR3 region has 18 residues. The germline gives CDR1 MDHEN, CDR2 SYDVKM. Trimming took off 3 bases at V and 0 bases at J, with 18 bases between the two ends. DNA for the CDR3: TGTGCCAGCAGTTTTCTCCTATATTCCGGGTCCTCTGGAAACACCATATATTTT. Protein sequence: CASSFLLYSGSSGNTIYF.

The chain carries TRBV30 and TRBJ1-4; 9 positions match TRBD1. The CDR3 has 17 amino acids. The trim removed 0 bases at V and 7 bases at J, leaving 12 bases unmatched. Germline V CDR1 and CDR2: GTSNPN, SVGIG (reference sequence). The CDR3 protein is CAWSVSPWTGVVEKLFF. The DNA for the CDR3 is TGTGCCTGGAGTGTAAGCCCCTGGACAGGGGTGGTTGAAAAACTGTTTTTT.

As for this clone: Different DNA sequences within this sample yield the same CDR3. The chain uses TRBV28 and TRBJ1-1; TRBD1 matches at 9 bases. This CDR3 region has 16 residues. The V segment lost 5 bases and the J segment 0 bases; nucleotides outside the gene matches: 7. Germline CDR1 reads MDHEN; CDR2 reads SYDVKM. CDR3 sequence: CASSPWGQGMNTEAFF. The CDR3 DNA sequence: TGTGCCAGCAGTCCCTGGGGACAGGGAATGAACACTGAAGCTTTCTTT.

The gene calls are TRBV19 and TRBJ1-2; TRBD1 matches 12 bases. CDR3 size: 19 residues. Trimming took 6 bases from V and 0 from J; bases not matched to a gene: 14. Looked up from germline, CDR1 is LNHDA and CDR2 is SQIVND (reference sequence). Here the CDR3 reads CASSILYPGQGASNYGYTF. CDR3 in DNA: TGTGCCAGTAGCATTCTGTACCCGGGACAGGGGGCATCTAACTATGGCTACACCTTC.

The V and J genes are TRBV30 and TRBJ1-1, with D unresolved. This CDR3 comprises 11 residues. Germline CDR1 reads GTSNPN; CDR2 reads SVGIG (reference sequence). Trimming cost V 2 bases and J 7 bases, with 8 bases left between them. The CDR3 spells CAWSWALEAFF. CDR3 DNA: TGTGCCTGGAGTTGGGCACTTGAAGCTTTCTTT.

The chain combines TRBV5-6 with TRBJ2-3; tentative D call: TRBD1 (6 bases). The CDR3 spans 15 residues. V was clipped by 2 bases and J by 1 base, with 11 bases between them. Germline-derived CDR1 and CDR2 are SGHDT and YYEEEE. The CDR3 coding sequence is TGTGCCAGCAGCTTTGGGGGCGCCGGCACAGATACGCAGTATTTT. Its protein is CASSFGGAGTDTQYF.

The rearrangement joins TRBV9 to TRBJ2-3; a possible D gene is TRBD2 (6 bases). CDR1 is SGDLS and CDR2 is YYNGEE in the germline V gene. Between the trimmed V and J ends, which lost 4 bases and 2 bases, there was a span of 14 bases. CDR3 size: 15 residues. The CDR3 nucleotides are TGTGCCAGCAGCACGGAGGGCAGGGTCACAGATACGCAGTATTTT. Translated: CASSTEGRVTDTQYF.

This chain links TRBV11-2 with TRBJ2-3; weak D call: TRBD1 (5 bases). The CDR3 is made up of 17 amino acids. Trimming took off 4 bases at V and 1 base at J, with 18 bases between the two ends. Germline lookup yields CDR1 SGHAT and CDR2 FQNNGV. In DNA, the CDR3 is TGTGCCAGCAGCTCCCACTCTCAGGGTGGAGGCACAGATACGCAGTATTTT. Amino acid sequence: CASSSHSQGGGTDTQYF. Full variable domain (outside the CDR3, taken from reference TRBV11-2 and TRBJ2-3): EAGVAQSPRYKIIEKRQSVAFWCNPISGHATLYWYQQILGQGPKLLIQFQNNGVVDDSQLPKDRFSAERLKGVDSTLKIQPAKLEDSAVYLCASSSHSQGGGTDTQYFGPGTRLTVL.

J is TRBJ2-5 and V is TRBV2; 8 nucleotides match TRBD2. The DNA end is a closer match to TRBJ2-7, so the J assignment may be wrong. Per germline, CDR1 SNHLY and CDR2 FYNNEI. This CDR3 is built from 15 residues. In nucleotides, the CDR3 is TGTGCCAGCAGTGCTTTGCGGGGGGTGACCTACGAGCAGTACTTC. It codes for CASSALRGVTYEQYF.

This chain uses TRBV2 with TRBJ1-2; TRBD1 matches at 8 bases. The V gene end was trimmed by 4 bases and the J gene end by 6 bases; junction bases not matched to a gene: 7. The CDR3 has 14 amino acids. The germline CDR1 and CDR2 sequences are SNHLY and FYNNEI. CDR3 protein: CASSVREQGDGYTF. The DNA of the CDR3 is TGTGCCAGCAGTGTTCGGGAACAGGGGGATGGCTACACCTTC.

V gene TRBV5-4 combines with J gene TRBJ1-2; perhaps TRBD1 as D (6 bases). The CDR3 consists of 14 residues. V was clipped by 2 bases and J by 4 bases, with 12 bases between them. Germline lookup yields CDR1 SGHNT and CDR2 YYREEE (reference sequence). The CDR3 DNA reads TGTGCCAGCAGCTTCTCTTCAGGGGTCTATGGCTACACCTTC. Translating gives CASSFSSGVYGYTF.

The chain couples TRBV6-5 to TRBJ2-5, with TRBD1 matching over 7 bases. The CDR3 has 14 residues. CDR1 is MNHEY and CDR2 is SVGAGI in the germline V gene. J was trimmed by 0 bases and V by 7 bases; bases with no gene match: 5. The CDR3 loop reads CASKQTGYQETQYF. The CDR3 DNA is TGTGCCAGCAAGCAGACAGGGTACCAAGAGACCCAGTACTTC.

This chain connects TRBV7-9 to TRBJ2-7, with 8 bases identical to TRBD2. From germline, CDR1 is SEHNR and CDR2 FQNEAQ (reference sequence). This CDR3 has 13 amino acids. V lost 3 bases to trimming and J lost 10 bases; unmatched junction nucleotides: 8. This CDR3 is CASSLSGTSDQYF. The CDR3, as DNA: TGTGCCAGCAGCTTGTCCGGGACTAGTGATCAGTACTTC.

The chain links TRBV5-1 to TRBJ2-1, with 9 bases lining up with TRBD2. Germline V CDR1 and CDR2: SGHRS, YFSETQ. Trimming at V came to 4 bases and at J to 0 bases, leaving 5 bases not matched to a gene. The CDR3 is 16 amino acids. CDR3 DNA sequence: TGCGCCAGCAGCGCAAGACTAGCGGACTCCTACAATGAGCAGTTCTTC. The encoded protein is CASSARLADSYNEQFF.

The J gene is TRBJ2-3, the V gene TRBV29-1; 8 bases line up with TRBD2. CDR1 SQVTM and CDR2 ANQGSEA come from the germline V gene. The CDR3 contains 14 residues. V gave up 0 bases and J gave up 8 bases; unmatched junction bases: 7. The CDR3 reads CSVEEEERGITQYF. As DNA, the CDR3 is TGCAGCGTTGAAGAAGAGGAGCGGGGGATTACGCAGTATTTT.

The rearrangement joins TRBV7-6 to TRBJ2-3, with 7 nucleotides matching TRBD2. Per the germline V gene, CDR1 is SGHVS and CDR2 is FNYEAQ. J was trimmed by 2 bases and V by 1 base; bases with no gene match: 6. CDR3 length: 16 residues. CDR3 in DNA: TGTGCCAGCAGCTTAGATGACGGGAGGTCCACAGATACGCAGTATTTT. Encoded protein: CASSLDDGRSTDTQYF.

This CDR3 is CASNNRDRGYEETQYF. CDR3 sequence (DNA): TGTGCCAGTAACAACCGGGACAGGGGTTACGAAGAGACCCAGTACTTC. The rearrangement links TRBV7-9 to TRBJ2-5, with TRBD1 matching 10 bases. Germline V gives CDR1 SEHNR, CDR2 FQNEAQ (reference sequence). V trimming: 9 bases; J trimming: 3 bases; junction bases outside the gene matches: 13. The CDR3 covers 16 residues.

This sequence joins TRBV29-1 and TRBJ2-7; 7 bases match TRBD2. The germline CDR1 and CDR2 sequences are SQVTM and ANQGSEA. The CDR3 totals 13 residues. V lost 7 bases, J lost 2 bases, and 8 bases stayed unmatched. The CDR3 DNA reads as TGCAGCGGGGGGGGACGTTTAACCTACGAGCAGTACTTC. Translating gives CSGGGRLTYEQYF.

The chain carries TRBV7-2 and TRBJ2-7; 9 nucleotides line up with TRBD2. Trimming cost V 1 base and J 4 bases; bases outside gene matches: 8. Germline V lookup: CDR1 SGHTA, CDR2 FQGNSA. The CDR3 totals 16 residues. CDR3 DNA sequence: TGTGCCAGCAGCTTAGACAGCGGGGGGATGGGGTACGAGCAGTACTTC. Translated, it gives CASSLDSGGMGYEQYF.

The chain links TRBV7-2 to TRBJ1-4; 10 bases fit TRBD1. The germline gives CDR1 SGHTA, CDR2 FQGNSA. V lost 4 bases, J lost 5 bases, and 1 base stayed unmatched. The CDR3 has 14 residues. CDR3 DNA: TGTGCCAGCAGCTCGGACAGGGGGAATGAAAAACTGTTTTTT. This encodes CASSSDRGNEKLFF.

As regards this clone: The same CDR3 can be traced to other DNA sequences in this sample. The gene calls are TRBV7-9 and TRBJ1-3, with D perhaps matching TRBD1 (6 bases). The CDR3 spans 14 residues. In germline, CDR1 is SEHNR, CDR2 FQNEAQ (reference sequence). Trimming left V 5 bases short and J 1 base short, with 9 bases between. As DNA, the CDR3 is TGTGCCAGCAGCCTTACAGGGTCTGGAAACACCATATATTTT. It translates to CASSLTGSGNTIYF. The full variable domain, completed using reference TRBV7-9 and TRBJ1-3, is DTGVSQNPRHKITKRGQNVTFRCDPISEHNRLYWYRQTLGQGPEFLTYFQNEAQLEKSRLLSDRFSAERPKGSFSTLEIQRTEQGDSAMYLCASSLTGSGNTIYFGEGSWLTVV.

The rearrangement uses TRBV7-3 and TRBJ2-7; D ambiguous. Trimming removed 6 bases from V and 11 bases from J, with 8 bases in between. The CDR3 is 9 amino acids. Germline V CDR1 and CDR2: SGHTA, FQGTGA. CDR3 nucleotide sequence: TGTGCCAGCAGTTTTCAGGAGTACTTC. Translation gives CASSFQEYF.

J is TRBJ2-2 and V is TRBV6-5; 8 positions match TRBD1. Looked up from germline, CDR1 is MNHEY and CDR2 is SVGAGI. V lost 5 bases to trimming and J lost 4 bases; unmatched junction nucleotides: 6. This CDR3 contains 15 residues. The CDR3 sequence is CASSHRGLGTGELFF. CDR3 sequence (DNA): TGTGCCAGCAGTCACAGGGGGTTGGGCACCGGGGAGCTGTTTTTT.